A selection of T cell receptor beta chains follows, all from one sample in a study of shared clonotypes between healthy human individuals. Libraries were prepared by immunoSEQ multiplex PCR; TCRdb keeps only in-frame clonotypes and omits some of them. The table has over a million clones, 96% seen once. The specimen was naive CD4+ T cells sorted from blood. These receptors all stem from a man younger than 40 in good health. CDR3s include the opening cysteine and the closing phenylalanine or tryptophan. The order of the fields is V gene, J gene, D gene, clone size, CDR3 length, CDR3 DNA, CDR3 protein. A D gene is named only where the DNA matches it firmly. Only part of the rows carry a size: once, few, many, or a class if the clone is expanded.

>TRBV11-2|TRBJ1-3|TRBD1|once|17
TGTGCCAGCAGCTTACCTCGACAGGGGCGGACTGGAAACACCATATATTTT
CASSLPRQGRTGNTIYF
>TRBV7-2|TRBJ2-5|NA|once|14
TGTGCCAGCAGCCTCGCCCGCCGACAAGAGACCCAGTACTTC
CASSLARRQETQYF
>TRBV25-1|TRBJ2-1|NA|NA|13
TGTGCCAGCAGAACGGGGAGCGGCAATGAGCAGTTCTTC
CASRTGSGNEQFF
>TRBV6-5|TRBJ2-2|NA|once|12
TGTGCCAGCAGTTACGATACCGGGGAGCTGTTTTTT
CASSYDTGELFF
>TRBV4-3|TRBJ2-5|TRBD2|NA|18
TGCGCCAGCAGCCAAGATCCGGGACTAGCGGGAGAGCAAGAGACCCAGTACTTC
CASSQDPGLAGEQETQYF
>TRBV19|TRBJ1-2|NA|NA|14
TGTGCCAGTAAAACGGCACTAGGGGACTATGGCTACACCTTC
CASKTALGDYGYTF
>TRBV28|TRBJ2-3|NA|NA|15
TGTGCCAGCAGTTCCGTGCGGGGTAGCACAGATACGCAGTATTTT
CASSSVRGSTDTQYF
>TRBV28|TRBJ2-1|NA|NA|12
TGTGCCAGCAGTCCACGGGGGTTAAAGCAGTTCTTC
CASSPRGLKQFF
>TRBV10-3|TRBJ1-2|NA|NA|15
TGTGCCATCAGTGACGAAGGCGTACAGGGTTATGGCTACACCTTC
CAISDEGVQGYGYTF
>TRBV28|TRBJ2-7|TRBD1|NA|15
TGTGCCAGCAGTGATCAGGGGGCCTCACACTACGAGCAGTACTTC
CASSDQGASHYEQYF
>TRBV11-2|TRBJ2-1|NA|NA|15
TGTGCCAGCAGCCTTATAGCCGGACTATTCGATGAGCAGTTCTTC
CASSLIAGLFDEQFF
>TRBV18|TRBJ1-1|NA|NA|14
TGTGCCAGCTCCCTCTTGAGGGATACGACTGAAGCTTTCTTT
CASSLLRDTTEAFF
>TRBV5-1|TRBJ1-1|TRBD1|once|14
TGCGCCAGCAGCTCGACAGGGCCGAACACTGAAGCTTTCTTT
CASSSTGPNTEAFF
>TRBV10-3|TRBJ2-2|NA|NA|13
TGTGCCACCTACAAAAGGACGGCCGGGGAGCTGTTTTTT
CATYKRTAGELFF
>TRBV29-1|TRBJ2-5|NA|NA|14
TGCAGCGCTCCCCCGTGGGGGGGCGGAGAGACCCAGTACTTC
CSAPPWGGGETQYF
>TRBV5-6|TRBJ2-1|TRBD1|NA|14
TGTGCCACCCGGACAGGGTGGCGTTACAATGAGCAGTTCTTC
CATRTGWRYNEQFF
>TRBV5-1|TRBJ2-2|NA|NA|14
TGCGCCAGCAGCTTGGATGGGGTTAACGGGGAGCTGTTTTTT
CASSLDGVNGELFF
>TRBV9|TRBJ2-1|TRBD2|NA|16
TGTGCCAGCAGCGTAGCTGCACTAGCGGCTTACAATGAGCAGTTCTTC
CASSVAALAAYNEQFF
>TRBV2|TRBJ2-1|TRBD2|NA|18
TGTGCCAGCAGTGCCTCCACACCGACTAGCGGGAGGGACAATGAGCAGTTCTTC
CASSASTPTSGRDNEQFF
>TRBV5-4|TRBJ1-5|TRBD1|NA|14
TGTGCCAGCAGCCGGGACAGGGGAAATCAGCCCCAGCATTTT
CASSRDRGNQPQHF
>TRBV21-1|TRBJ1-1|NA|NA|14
TGTGCCAGCAGCAAAGTCGCAGGGTACCGGGAAGCTTTCTTT
CASSKVAGYREAFF
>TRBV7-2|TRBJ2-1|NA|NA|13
TGTGCCAGCAGTTACTTGCTGGTCTATGAGCAGTTCTTC
CASSYLLVYEQFF
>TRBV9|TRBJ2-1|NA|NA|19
TGTGCCAGCAGCGTAGCTCAACCGGTTGACGGAGCGCCTTACAATGAGCAGTTCTTC
CASSVAQPVDGAPYNEQFF
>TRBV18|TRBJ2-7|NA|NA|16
TGTGCCAGCTCACCATTGTCCCCGGGGGGCATGCGCGAGCAGTACTTC
CASSPLSPGGMREQYF
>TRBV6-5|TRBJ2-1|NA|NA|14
TGTGCCAGCAGTTTAAGGGCGCCCTACAATGAGCAGTTCTTC
CASSLRAPYNEQFF
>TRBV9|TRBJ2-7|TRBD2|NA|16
TGTGCCAGCAGCGTAGCCGCGACTAGCGGGAGCTACGAGCAGTACTTC
CASSVAATSGSYEQYF
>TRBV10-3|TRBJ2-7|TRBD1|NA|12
TGTGCCACCCGGACAGGGACCTACGAGCAGTACTTC
CATRTGTYEQYF
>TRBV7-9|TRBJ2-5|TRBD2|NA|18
TGTGCCAGCACAGAACTAGCGGGAGACAGGATGGGCCAAGAGACCCAGTACTTC
CASTELAGDRMGQETQYF
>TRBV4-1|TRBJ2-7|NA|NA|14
TGCGCCAGCAGCCAAAATGGGTTGAGGTACGAGCAGTACTTC
CASSQNGLRYEQYF
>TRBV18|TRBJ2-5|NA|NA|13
TGTGCCAGCTCACCACCGGTCCAAGAGACCCAGTACTTC
CASSPPVQETQYF
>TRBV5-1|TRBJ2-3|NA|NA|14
TGCGCCAGCAGCTTGGTCGTCAGCACAGATACGCAGTATTTT
CASSLVVSTDTQYF
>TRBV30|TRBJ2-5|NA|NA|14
TGTGCCTGGACCCAACGAGGGGGAGAAGAGACCCAGTACTTC
CAWTQRGGEETQYF
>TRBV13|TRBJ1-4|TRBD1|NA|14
TGTGCCAGCAGCCTACAGGGGGCGGTTGAAAAACTGTTTTTT
CASSLQGAVEKLFF
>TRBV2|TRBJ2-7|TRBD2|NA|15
TGTGCCAGCAGTCCGGGGAGGGGAGGGCCATACGAGCAGTACTTC
CASSPGRGGPYEQYF
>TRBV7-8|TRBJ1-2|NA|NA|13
TGTGCCAGCAGCCCACCATCCAACTATGGCTACACCTTC
CASSPPSNYGYTF
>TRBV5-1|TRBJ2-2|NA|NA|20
TGCGCCAGCAGCGTGAGACTGAAAGGAGGCAAGGATCAATACACCGGGGAGCTGTTTTTT
CASSVRLKGGKDQYTGELFF
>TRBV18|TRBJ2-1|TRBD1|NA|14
TGTGCCAGCTCTCCGACAGGGTCCTACAATGAGCAGTTCTTC
CASSPTGSYNEQFF
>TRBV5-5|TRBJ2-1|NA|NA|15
TGTGCCAGCAGCTTGGTAGGGACAAGCGGGCATGAGCAGTTCTTC
CASSLVGTSGHEQFF
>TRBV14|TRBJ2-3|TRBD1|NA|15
TGTGCCAGCAGCCCTGGACAGGGTTACACAGATACGCAGTATTTT
CASSPGQGYTDTQYF
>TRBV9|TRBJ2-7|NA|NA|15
TGTGCCAGCAGTCTCGACTACGACCCCTCCTACGAGCAGTACTTC
CASSLDYDPSYEQYF
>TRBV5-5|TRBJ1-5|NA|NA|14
TGTGCCAGCAGCTTCCGGGACAAAAATCAGCCCCAGCATTTT
CASSFRDKNQPQHF
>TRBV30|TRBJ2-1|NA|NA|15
TGTGCCTGTCAGCTTAGCGGCACCACCTACAATGAGCAGTTCTTC
CACQLSGTTYNEQFF
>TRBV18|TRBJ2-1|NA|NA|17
TGTGCCAGCTCCCGGTCCCTTAGCGGCCTCTTGCCCAATGAGCAGTTCTTC
CASSRSLSGLLPNEQFF
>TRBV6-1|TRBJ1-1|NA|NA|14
TGTGCCAGCAGAAAAGGCCCTCAGGCGTATGAAGCTTTCTTT
CASRKGPQAYEAFF
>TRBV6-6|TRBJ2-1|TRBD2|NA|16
TGTGCCAGCAGTTCCCCTAGCGGGAGGTTTAACAATGAGCAGTTCTTC
CASSSPSGRFNNEQFF
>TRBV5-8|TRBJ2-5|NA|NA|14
TGTGCCAGCAGCTGGGCGCCCGTCGGGGAGACCCAGTACTTC
CASSWAPVGETQYF
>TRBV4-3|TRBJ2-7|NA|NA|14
TGCGCCAGCAGCCAAGAGGACGGCACCTACGAGCAGTACTTC
CASSQEDGTYEQYF